These 30 T cell receptor beta chains were all obtained from the same sample, sequenced in a study of T cell repertoires in cytomegalovirus infection. The antigens for these receptors are not known. MiXCR was run by TCRdb on the reads, yielding one entry per CDR3 protein. Of 350,000 to 400,000 distinct CDR3 sequences in the sample, roughly 34% were seen once. The source was cultured PBMCs, collected from culture after CMV antigen stimulation. These receptors came from a human donor in good health (CMV status not recorded). Some clones in this sample may be carry-over from other donors' samples.

The sample holds a few counts of this clonotype. V usage is TRBV20-1 and J usage is TRBJ2-3; 8 nucleotides line up with TRBD2. This CDR3 comprises 22 residues. The V gene end was trimmed by 6 bases and the J gene end by 1 base; junction bases not matched to a gene: 30. From germline, CDR1 is DFQATT and CDR2 SNEGSKA (reference sequence). CDR3 region: CSAARGDPGTSRGWHGTDTQYF. The DNA of the CDR3 is TGCAGTGCCGCGAGAGGGGACCCCGGGACTAGTCGAGGGTGGCATGGCACAGATACGCAGTATTTT.

This clonotype was picked up a small number of times. The chain uses TRBV7-2 and TRBJ2-7; 10 positions agree with TRBD2. The CDR3 runs 14 residues. Germline CDR1 reads SGHTA; CDR2 reads FQGNSA. V was pared by 5 bases and J by 5 bases, with 6 bases of the junction left unmatched. The CDR3 nucleotides are TGTGCCAGCAGCCAGGGACTAGCGCAGAACGAGCAGTACTTC. It yields the protein CASSQGLAQNEQYF. The whole variable domain, filled in from reference TRBV7-2 and TRBJ2-7, reads GAGVSQSPSNKVTEKGKDVELRCDPISGHTALYWYRQSLGQGLEFLIYFQGNSAPDKSGLPSDRFSAERTGGSVSTLTIQRTQQEDSAVYLCASSQGLAQNEQYFGPGTRLTVT.

The rearrangement joins TRBV27 to TRBJ1-1, with a tentative D call TRBD1 (6 bases). The CDR3 is made up of 15 amino acids. Germline CDR1 reads MNHEY; CDR2 reads SMNVEV (reference sequence). Deletions cut 6 bases from V and 1 base from J, with 15 bases between. CDR3 sequence: CASSPGVLSNTEAFF. As DNA, the CDR3 is TGTGCCAGCAGCCCAGGGGTCCTATCGAACACTGAAGCTTTCTTT.

This clonotype has just a few counts. The rearrangement links TRBV24-1 to TRBJ1-1; D is uncertain. The V gene lost 3 bases and the J gene lost 3 bases, with 7 bases spanning the gap. The germline CDR1 and CDR2 sequences are KGHDR and SFDVKD. The CDR3 spans 13 residues. The CDR3 sequence is CATSDVGDTEAFF. The CDR3 DNA reads TGTGCCACCAGTGATGTCGGGGACACTGAAGCTTTCTTT.

This clonotype was picked up a small number of times. The rearrangement joins TRBV6-1 to TRBJ1-2; TRBD1 matches 9 bases. The CDR3 is 14 amino acids. Germline-derived CDR1 and CDR2 are MNHNS and SASEGT. The trim removed 6 bases at V and 4 bases at J, leaving 6 bases unmatched. The CDR3 DNA is TGTGCCAGCAGGGGAGACAGGGGGAGCTATGGCTACACCTTC. This translates into CASRGDRGSYGYTF.

The chain employs TRBV7-2 and TRBJ1-6; a weak D match, TRBD1 (5 bases). Germline V gene data show CDR1 as SGHTA and CDR2 as FQGNSA. V was clipped by 1 base and J by 10 bases, with 11 bases between them. The CDR3 runs to 14 residues. Written as DNA, the CDR3 is TGTGCCAGCAGCTTAGAAGACAGAGTCTCACCCCTCCACTTT. Translation: CASSLEDRVSPLHF.

The rearrangement uses TRBV4-2 and TRBJ2-1; 9 bases fit TRBD2. The CDR3 has 17 residues. V lost 0 bases, J lost 8 bases, and 11 bases stayed unmatched. Germline-derived CDR1 and CDR2 are LGHNA and YNFKEQ. In DNA, the CDR3 is TGTGCCAGCAGCCAAGATCTAGGCGGGAGGGGGCGGGATGAGCAGTTCTTC. This encodes CASSQDLGGRGRDEQFF.

The table lists this clonotype with many counts. V and J are TRBV5-6 and TRBJ1-1, with TRBD1 matching over 11 bases. The CDR3 runs to 16 residues. Germline CDR1 is SGHDT and CDR2 is YYEEEE. V trimming: 3 bases; J trimming: 1 base; junction bases outside the gene matches: 5. DNA for the CDR3: TGTGCCAGCAGCTCCGGACAGGGGGCGACGAACACTGAAGCTTTCTTT. Translation gives CASSSGQGATNTEAFF. Together with reference TRBV5-6 and TRBJ1-1, the CDR3 gives the full variable domain: DAGVTQSPTHLIKTRGQQVTLRCSPKSGHDTVSWYQQALGQGPQFIFQYYEEEERQRGNFPDRFSGHQFPNYSSELNVNALLLGDSALYLCASSSGQGATNTEAFFGQGTRLTVV.

The rearrangement joins TRBV5-1 to TRBJ2-7, with 10 bases lining up with TRBD2. Unmatched junction bases numbered 6, after V lost 1 base and J lost 5 bases. Germline CDR1 SGHRS, CDR2 YFSETQ. There are 15 residues in the CDR3. The CDR3 DNA sequence: TGCGCCAGCAGCTTGAGGGCTAGCGGGAGCAACGAGCAGTACTTC. It yields the protein CASSLRASGSNEQYF. Combining the CDR3 with reference TRBV5-1 and TRBJ2-7 gives the whole variable domain KAGVTQTPRYLIKTRGQQVTLSCSPISGHRSVSWYQQTPGQGLQFLFEYFSETQRNKGNFPGRFSGRQFSNSRSEMNVSTLELGDSALYLCASSLRASGSNEQYFGPGTRLTVT.

The gene calls are TRBV19 and TRBJ1-5; 7 positions agree with TRBD1. This CDR3 contains 15 residues. Germline V gene lookup returns CDR1 LNHDA and CDR2 SQIVND (reference sequence). V gave up 4 bases and J gave up 3 bases; unmatched junction bases: 6. The CDR3 here is CASSKGQNLNQPQHF. DNA of the CDR3: TGTGCCAGTAGTAAGGGACAGAACCTCAATCAGCCCCAGCATTTT.

V usage is TRBV7-9 and J usage is TRBJ2-5; D remains unclear. V lost 6 bases to trimming and J lost 2 bases, with 10 bases between them. The germline CDR1 and CDR2 sequences are SEHNR and FQNEAQ (reference sequence). This CDR3 has 13 residues. The CDR3, as DNA: TGTGCCAGCAGACGGCTAGTACAAGAGACCCAGTACTTC. It is translated as CASRRLVQETQYF. The full variable domain, in which reference TRBV7-9 and TRBJ2-5 provide the parts outside the CDR3, is DTGVSQNPRHKITKRGQNVTFRCDPISEHNRLYWYRQTLGQGPEFLTYFQNEAQLEKSRLLSDRFSAERPKGSFSTLEIQRTEQGDSAMYLCASRRLVQETQYFGPGTRLLVL.

The rearrangement joins TRBV4-2 to TRBJ1-4; D gene ambiguous. The CDR3 is made up of 12 amino acids. The germline V gene encodes CDR1 LGHNA and CDR2 YNFKEQ. Trimming shortened V by 8 bases and J by 0 bases, and 4 bases separated the two germline ends. In DNA form, the CDR3 reads TGTGCCAGCGCTTCAACTAATGAAAAACTGTTTTTT. It specifies CASASTNEKLFF.

The gene calls are TRBV27 and TRBJ1-5, with a tentative D call TRBD1 (5 bases). This CDR3 is 15 amino acids long. Trimming removed 5 bases at V and 0 bases at J, with 11 bases between. The germline gives CDR1 MNHEY, CDR2 SMNVEV (reference sequence). The CDR3 sequence is CASSLDSYSNQPQHF. The CDR3 DNA reads TGTGCCAGCAGTCTCGACAGCTATAGCAATCAGCCCCAGCATTTT.

This clonotype was detected only a few times. The rearrangement links TRBV30 to TRBJ1-2; D is unresolved. CDR1 and CDR2 (germline): GTSNPN, SVGIG (reference sequence). V was trimmed by 3 bases and J by 1 base, leaving 12 bases between them. This CDR3 is 14 amino acids long. This CDR3 reads CAWSRGSVNYGYTF. DNA for the CDR3: TGTGCCTGGAGCCGCGGATCGGTTAACTATGGCTACACCTTC. Based on the CDR3 plus reference TRBV30 and TRBJ1-2, the full variable domain is SQTIHQWPATLVQPVGSPLSLECTVEGTSNPNLYWYRQAAGRGLQLLFYSVGIGQISSEVPQNLSASRPQDRQFILSSKKLLLSDSGFYLCAWSRGSVNYGYTFGSGTRLTVV.

The chain carries TRBV24-1 and TRBJ2-1, with D unclear. The germline gives CDR1 KGHDR, CDR2 SFDVKD. Trimming shortened V by 1 base and J by 8 bases, and 5 bases separated the two germline ends. CDR3 size: 12 residues. Here the CDR3 reads CATSDFPDEQFF. Written as DNA, the CDR3 is TGTGCCACCAGTGATTTCCCCGATGAGCAGTTCTTC.

The CDR3: CASSFRGETQPQHF. CDR3 nucleotide sequence: TGTGCCAGCAGCTTTCGTGGGGAAACTCAGCCCCAGCATTTT. The V and J genes are TRBV7-2 and TRBJ1-5; D call uncertain. The CDR3 sequence is 14 residues long. Trimming removed 3 bases from V and 6 bases from J, with 12 bases in between. The germline gives CDR1 SGHTA, CDR2 FQGNSA.

This chain connects TRBV11-2 to TRBJ1-1; D gene unclear. Germline-derived CDR1 and CDR2 are SGHAT and FQNNGV. The germline V and J ends were trimmed by 2 bases and 6 bases, with 13 bases remaining between them. The CDR3 is 14 residues long. CDR3 in amino acids: CASSLMTSVSEAFF. DNA of the CDR3: TGTGCCAGCAGCTTAATGACATCGGTCTCTGAAGCTTTCTTT.

V gene TRBV20-1 combines with J gene TRBJ1-6; maybe TRBD1 (6 bases). Germline loops: CDR1 DFQATT, CDR2 SNEGSKA (reference sequence). The V end was cut by 3 bases, the J end by 9 bases, with 12 bases between. The CDR3 covers 13 residues. CDR3 sequence (DNA): TGCAGTGCTAGGGTCAGGGGTAGTTCACCCCTCCACTTT. Translating it yields CSARVRGSSPLHF.

This clonotype was seen a few times. The chain recombines TRBV6-2 or TRBV6-3 with TRBJ2-1; the match to TRBD2 covers 9 bases. The J segment lost 3 bases and the V segment lost 4 bases, leaving 7 bases of the junction unmatched. Germline CDR1 reads MNHEY; CDR2 reads SVGEGT. This CDR3 spans 16 amino acids. The CDR3 spells CASSSKREDYYNEQFF. DNA of the CDR3: TGTGCCAGCAGTTCAAAGCGGGAGGACTACTACAATGAGCAGTTCTTC.

The chain is built from TRBV28 and TRBJ1-1; unclear D gene. V was shortened by 6 bases and J by 6 bases, with 14 bases between the two germline ends. The CDR3 loop spans 13 amino acids. Germline V lookup: CDR1 MDHEN, CDR2 SYDVKM. As DNA, the CDR3 is TGTGCCAGCAGGAAAACCGGGAGGTCTGAAGCTTTCTTT. It specifies CASRKTGRSEAFF.

The rearrangement links TRBV7-9 to TRBJ1-2; 8 nucleotides align to TRBD1. V shed 6 bases and J 5 bases; nucleotides not matched to a gene: 8. CDR1 SEHNR and CDR2 FQNEAQ come from the germline V gene (reference sequence). The CDR3 is 14 residues long. The DNA for the CDR3 is TGTGCCAGCAGAAACCGACAGGGGAAGTATGGCTACACCTTC. Its translation is CASRNRQGKYGYTF. The variable domain in full, with the rest retrieved from reference TRBV7-9 and TRBJ1-2, is DTGVSQNPRHKITKRGQNVTFRCDPISEHNRLYWYRQTLGQGPEFLTYFQNEAQLEKSRLLSDRFSAERPKGSFSTLEIQRTEQGDSAMYLCASRNRQGKYGYTFGSGTRLTVV.

Worth noting for this clonotype: Being one base from a much bigger clone, this may be a read error. This rearrangement joins TRBV7-8 to TRBJ1-1; no firm D call. CDR3 length: 13 amino acids. The germline gives CDR1 SGHVS, CDR2 FQNEAQ. V was trimmed by 5 bases and J by 1 base, leaving 8 bases between them. CDR3 in amino acids: CASSPHGNTEAFF. As DNA, the CDR3 is TGTGCCAGCAGCCCCCACGGGAACACTGAAGCTTTCTTT.

The CDR3 sequence is CASSLPDGNTQYF. CDR3 in DNA: TGTGCCAGCAGCTTACCGGACGGCAATACGCAGTATTTT. This chain links TRBV7-3 with TRBJ2-3; no reliable D call. V was trimmed by 2 bases and J by 7 bases, leaving 10 bases between them. Germline V CDR1 and CDR2: SGHTA, FQGTGA. The CDR3 runs to 13 residues.

The chain is built from TRBV19 and TRBJ2-7; 9 bases match TRBD1. V lost 3 bases to trimming and J lost 3 bases; unmatched junction nucleotides: 0. Per the germline V gene, CDR1 is LNHDA and CDR2 is SQIVND (reference sequence). CDR3 length: 13 residues. In DNA form, the CDR3 reads TGTGCCAGTAGTATGGGACAGGGCTACGAGCAGTACGTC. This codes for CASSMGQGYEQYV.

The V gene is TRBV10-3, the J gene TRBJ1-2; D uncertain. The CDR3 consists of 12 residues. V lost 6 bases, J lost 4 bases, and 9 bases lay in between. Germline-derived CDR1 and CDR2 are ENHRY and SYGVKD. CDR3 in DNA: TGTGCCATCAGGAAGATGGGCTATGGCTACACCTTC. Encoded protein: CAIRKMGYGYTF.

The CDR3 here is CASSLSLAGGGELFF. CDR3 coding DNA: TGTGCCAGCAGCTTGTCCCTAGCGGGAGGCGGGGAGCTGTTTTTT. The chain recombines TRBV5-4 with TRBJ2-2; 11 nucleotides match TRBD2. In germline, CDR1 is SGHNT, CDR2 YYREEE (reference sequence). The CDR3 runs 15 residues. Trimming took 1 base from V and 7 from J; bases not matched to a gene: 3.

The chain uses TRBV20-1 and TRBJ1-3, with no clear D. The CDR3 has 13 amino acids. Germline V gene lookup returns CDR1 DFQATT and CDR2 SNEGSKA (reference sequence). V lost 6 bases to trimming and J lost 4 bases, with 13 bases between them. The CDR3 DNA follows: TGCAGTGCCGAGACACCTGCAGGAAACACCATATATTTT. Translating it yields CSAETPAGNTIYF.

With respect to this clonotype: At one end, the junction sequence differs from germline, possibly due to a read error. V is TRBV28 and J is TRBJ1-2, with unresolved D. From germline, CDR1 is MDHEN and CDR2 SYDVKM. The length of the CDR3 is 13 residues. The CDR3 nucleotides read TGTGCCACCTACTCCACTCCTAACTATGGCTACAGCTTC. Translating gives CATYSTPNYGYSF.

V usage is TRBV10-3 and J usage is TRBJ1-1; D is unresolved. Germline V CDR1 and CDR2: ENHRY, SYGVKD. This CDR3 contains 11 residues. Trimming left V 2 bases short and J 7 bases short, with 5 bases between. CDR3 in DNA: TGTGCCATCAGTGAGATTGGTGAAGCTTTCTTT. Residues: CAISEIGEAFF.

This clonotype was seen a handful of times. The chain joins TRBV12-3 or TRBV12-4 to TRBJ2-3, with D unclear. This CDR3 spans 13 amino acids. Trimming removed 5 bases from V and 4 bases from J, with 10 bases in between. In DNA form, the CDR3 reads TGTGCCAGCAGTCAAGATGGAGCAGATACGCAGTATTTT. This sequence encodes CASSQDGADTQYF.